This T cell receptor beta chain was profiled in a study of cytomegalovirus exposure and HLA in healthy donors. PCR employed 60 Vbeta and 13 Jbeta primers. Sequencing was performed with immunoSEQ multiplex PCR; in TCRdb, only in-frame clones are kept and a portion is missing. Recorded here are approximately 190,000 clones; the top ten clones represent 6.5%. Germline lookup yields CDR1 MNHNS and CDR2 SASEGT. J lost 0 bases, V lost 4 bases, and 0 bases had no gene match. CDR3 length: 14 amino acids. This clonotype was obtained from a man aged 25-45 years in good health and CMV-seronegative. This sequence joins TRBV6-1 and TRBJ1-1; TRBD1 aligns across 9 bases. Material for sequencing was PBMCs. The CDR3 DNA reads as TGTGCCAGCAGTGGACAGGGGGTGAACACTGAAGCTTTCTTT. This translates into CASSGQGVNTEAFF.